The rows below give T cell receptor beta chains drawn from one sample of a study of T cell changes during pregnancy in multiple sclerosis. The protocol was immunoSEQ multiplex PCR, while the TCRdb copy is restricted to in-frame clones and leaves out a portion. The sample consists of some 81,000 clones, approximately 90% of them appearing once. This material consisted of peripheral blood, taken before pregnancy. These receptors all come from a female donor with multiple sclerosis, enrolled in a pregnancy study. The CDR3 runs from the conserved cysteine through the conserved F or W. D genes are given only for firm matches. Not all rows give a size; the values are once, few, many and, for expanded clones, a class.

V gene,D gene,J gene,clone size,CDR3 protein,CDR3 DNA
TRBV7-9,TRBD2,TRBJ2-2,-,CASSLASGGAGGELFF,TGTGCCAGCTCTTTGGCAAGCGGGGGGGCCGGCGGGGAGCTGTTTTTT
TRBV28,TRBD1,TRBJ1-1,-,CASPPTTGSGLNTEAFF,TGTGCCAGCCCACCAACGACAGGGTCGGGGCTGAACACTGAAGCTTTCTTT
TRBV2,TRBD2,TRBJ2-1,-,CASSVLAGGYGEQFF,TGTGCCAGCAGTGTGTTAGCGGGGGGTTACGGTGAGCAGTTCTTC
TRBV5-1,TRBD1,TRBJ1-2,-,CASSAGQRGYTF,TGCGCCAGCAGCGCGGGACAGCGGGGCTACACCTTC
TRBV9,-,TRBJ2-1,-,CASSVDPGVWNEQFF,TGTGCCAGCAGCGTAGATCCAGGGGTTTGGAATGAGCAGTTCTTC
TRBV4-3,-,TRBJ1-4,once,CASSQEGTEKLFF,TGCGCCAGCAGCCAAGAGGGGACAGAAAAACTGTTTTTT
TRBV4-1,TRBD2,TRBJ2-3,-,CASSRRTSGGRSTDTQYF,TGCGCCAGCAGCCGCCGAACTAGCGGGGGTCGAAGCACAGATACGCAGTATTTT
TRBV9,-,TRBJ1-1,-,CASMNRANTEAFF,TGTGCCAGCATGAACAGGGCGAACACTGAAGCTTTCTTT
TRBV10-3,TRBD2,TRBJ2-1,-,CAISATSGVYNEQFF,TGTGCCATCAGCGCTACTAGCGGGGTTTACAATGAGCAGTTCTTC
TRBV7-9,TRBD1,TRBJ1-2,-,CASSSGGSGYTF,TGTGCCAGCAGCTCAGGGGGCTCTGGCTACACCTTC
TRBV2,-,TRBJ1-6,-,CASSERGRSYNSPLHF,TGTGCCAGCAGTGAAAGGGGTCGCTCCTATAATTCACCCCTCCACTTT
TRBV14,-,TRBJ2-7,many,CASSPSRSTRRSSYEQYF,TGTGCCAGCAGCCCTAGTAGATCAACCCGACGGAGTTCCTACGAGCAGTACTTC
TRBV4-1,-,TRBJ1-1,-,CASSKQGSEAFF,TGCGCCAGCAGCAAACAGGGTTCTGAAGCTTTCTTT
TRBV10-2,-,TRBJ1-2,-,CASSEDPGHGYGYTF,TGCGCCAGCAGTGAGGACCCAGGCCACGGCTATGGCTACACCTTC
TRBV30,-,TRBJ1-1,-,CAWGVLVPSPAFF,TGTGCCTGGGGTGTACTTGTCCCTTCCCCAGCTTTCTTT
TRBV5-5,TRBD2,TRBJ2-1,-,CASSLTKASGGSNEQFF,TGTGCCAGCAGCTTGACAAAAGCTAGCGGGGGGAGCAATGAGCAGTTCTTC
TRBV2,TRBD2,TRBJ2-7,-,CASQGLAGVEQYF,TGTGCCAGCCAGGGACTAGCGGGGGTCGAGCAGTACTTC
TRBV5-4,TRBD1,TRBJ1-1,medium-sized,CASSIDRETEAFF,TGTGCCAGCAGCATTGACAGGGAAACTGAAGCTTTCTTT
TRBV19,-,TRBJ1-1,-,CASGQRNTEAFF,TGTGCCAGTGGGCAGAGGAACACTGAAGCTTTCTTT
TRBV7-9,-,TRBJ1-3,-,CASSPPNEDTIYF,TGTGCCAGCAGCCCACCTAATGAAGACACCATATATTTT
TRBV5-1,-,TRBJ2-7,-,CASSPIPRANYEQYF,TGCGCCAGCAGCCCAATCCCGAGGGCCAACTACGAGCAGTACTTC
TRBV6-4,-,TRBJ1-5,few,CASTEQVARQPQHF,TGTGCCAGCACGGAACAGGTTGCGAGGCAGCCCCAGCATTTT
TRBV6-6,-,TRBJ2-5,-,CASRTGWAETQYF,TGTGCCAGCAGGACAGGTTGGGCAGAGACCCAGTACTTC
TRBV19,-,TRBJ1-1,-,CASSIGPDTEAFF,TGTGCCAGTAGTATAGGCCCAGACACTGAAGCTTTCTTT
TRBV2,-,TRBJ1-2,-,CASSEARQGTGGYTF,TGTGCCAGCAGTGAAGCGCGGCAGGGTACCGGTGGCTACACCTTC
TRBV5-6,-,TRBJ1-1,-,CASSLTGGFPEAFF,TGTGCCAGCAGCTTGACGGGGGGTTTCCCTGAAGCTTTCTTT
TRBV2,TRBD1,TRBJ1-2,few,CASGRGRFSTF,TGTGCCAGCGGCAGGGGGCGTTTCAGCACCTTC
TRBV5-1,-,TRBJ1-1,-,CASSLVRGYTEAFF,TGCGCCAGCAGCTTGGTAAGGGGATACACTGAAGCTTTCTTT
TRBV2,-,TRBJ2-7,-,CASSETAGQYF,TGTGCCAGCAGTGAAACAGCCGGGCAGTACTTC
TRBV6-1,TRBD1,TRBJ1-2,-,CASSEGQGGGYGYTF,TGTGCCAGCAGTGAAGGACAGGGGGGTGGCTATGGCTACACCTTC
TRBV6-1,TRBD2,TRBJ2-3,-,CASSEAGGYTDTQYF,TGTGCCAGCAGTGAAGCGGGGGGGTACACAGATACGCAGTATTTT
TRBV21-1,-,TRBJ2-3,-,CASSKWRGLDTQYF,TGTGCCAGCAGCAAATGGCGGGGCTTAGATACGCAGTATTTT
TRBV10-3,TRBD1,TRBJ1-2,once,CAISSRDRGSYGYTF,TGTGCCATCAGCTCTCGGGACAGGGGTTCCTATGGCTACACCTTC
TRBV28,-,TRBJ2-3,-,CASSPPGTDTQYF,TGTGCCAGCAGCCCCCCCGGTACAGATACGCAGTATTTT
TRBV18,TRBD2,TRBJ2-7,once,CASWEGGTSEQYF,TGTGCCAGCTGGGAGGGAGGAACATCCGAGCAGTACTTC